This entry concerns a single T cell receptor beta chain. These data belong to a study of shared clonotypes between healthy human individuals. TCRdb's copy holds only in-frame clones and misses some; the assay was immunoSEQ multiplex PCR. The sample lists 450,000 to 600,000 clones, approximately 85% occurring once. Germline CDR1 and CDR2: MNHNY and SVGAGI (reference sequence). The V gene lost 2 bases and the J gene lost 0 bases, with 11 bases spanning the gap. CDR3 length equals 16 residues. Material for sequencing was PBMCs. The source is a woman between 40 and 55 years old in good health. Some clones in this sample may be carry-over from other donors' samples. The chain employs TRBV6-6 and TRBJ1-5; D possibly corresponds to TRBD1 (6 bases). CDR3 nucleotides: TGTGCCAGCAGTTACAGTACAGGGTATAGCAATCAGCCCCAGCATTTT. It specifies CASSYSTGYSNQPQHF.